A selection of T cell receptor beta chains follows, all from one sample in a study of blood T cell repertoires in COVID-19. Generated by immunoSEQ multiplex PCR, the TCRdb table keeps only in-frame clones and is missing some. The table shows 200,000 to 300,000 clones, with approximately 90% occurring only once. Sample: peripheral blood. The receptors were gathered from a woman in her thirties or forties who had recovered from COVID-19. CDR3s include the opening cysteine and the closing phenylalanine or tryptophan. The order of the fields is J gene, clone size, V gene, D gene, CDR3 DNA, CDR3 protein. A D gene is named only where the DNA matches it firmly. Clone sizes are given selectively: once, few, many, or a class where the clone is expanded.

j_gene: TRBJ1-1
abundance: -
v_gene: TRBV18
d_gene: -
CDR3nt: TGTGCCAGCTCACTAGTAGACACCCACGAAGCTTTCTTT
CDR3aa: CASSLVDTHEAFF

j_gene: TRBJ1-3
abundance: -
v_gene: TRBV6-5
d_gene: -
CDR3nt: TGTGCCAGCAAGGGGGGGGCGAGAAACACCATATATTTT
CDR3aa: CASKGGARNTIYF

j_gene: TRBJ2-3
abundance: -
v_gene: TRBV9
d_gene: -
CDR3nt: TGTGCCAGCAGCGTTGCCGGGCGGGGCAGCACAGATACGCAGTATTTT
CDR3aa: CASSVAGRGSTDTQYF

j_gene: TRBJ2-4
abundance: -
v_gene: TRBV6-2/TRBV6-3
d_gene: -
CDR3nt: TGTGCCAGCAGTGACCCGAGGGCCAGGTACATTCAGTACTTC
CDR3aa: CASSDPRARYIQYF

j_gene: TRBJ2-3
abundance: -
v_gene: TRBV5-6
d_gene: -
CDR3nt: TGTGCCAGCAGCTTGGACGGGCTAGCAGGCACAGATACGCAGTATTTT
CDR3aa: CASSLDGLAGTDTQYF

j_gene: TRBJ1-1
abundance: -
v_gene: TRBV6-5
d_gene: -
CDR3nt: TGTGCCAACAAGGGGCAGCCAAACACTGAAGCTTTCTTT
CDR3aa: CANKGQPNTEAFF

j_gene: TRBJ2-4
abundance: -
v_gene: TRBV30
d_gene: TRBD2
CDR3nt: TGTGCCTGTGGGGGGGGTCGGCCGGTGAACATTCAGTACTTC
CDR3aa: CACGGGRPVNIQYF

j_gene: TRBJ1-2
abundance: -
v_gene: TRBV3-1/TRBV3-2
d_gene: -
CDR3nt: TGTGCCAGCAGCCAACGGGGTTACTATGGCTACACCTTC
CDR3aa: CASSQRGYYGYTF

j_gene: TRBJ2-4
abundance: -
v_gene: TRBV21-1
d_gene: -
CDR3nt: TGTGCCAGCAGCACGAGACAGGGAAACATTCAGTACTTC
CDR3aa: CASSTRQGNIQYF

j_gene: TRBJ2-5
abundance: -
v_gene: TRBV5-1
d_gene: TRBD1
CDR3nt: TGCGCCAGCAGCGGAGGGACAGGGGGCTGGGAGACCCAGTACTTC
CDR3aa: CASSGGTGGWETQYF

j_gene: TRBJ1-2
abundance: -
v_gene: TRBV7-9
d_gene: TRBD1
CDR3nt: TGTGCCAGCAGCCTGACCCGGGACAGGGGGCCCCCGGAACTGGGCTACACCTTC
CDR3aa: CASSLTRDRGPPELGYTF

j_gene: TRBJ2-1
abundance: once
v_gene: TRBV18
d_gene: TRBD2
CDR3nt: TGTGCCAGCTCACCACTAGCGGGAGGACGGGGGGTCAATGAGCAGTTCTTC
CDR3aa: CASSPLAGGRGVNEQFF

j_gene: TRBJ1-3
abundance: few
v_gene: TRBV7-3
d_gene: -
CDR3nt: TGTGCCAGCAGCACCCGCAGCTCTGGAAACACCATATATTTT
CDR3aa: CASSTRSSGNTIYF

j_gene: TRBJ1-6
abundance: many
v_gene: TRBV11-1
d_gene: TRBD1
CDR3nt: TGTGCCAGCAGCGCCACAGGGGGTGGACCCCTCCACTTT
CDR3aa: CASSATGGGPLHF

j_gene: TRBJ2-3
abundance: -
v_gene: TRBV2
d_gene: TRBD2
CDR3nt: TGTGCCAGCAGTCGCCTCGCGGGAGTCGTAGATACGCAGTATTTT
CDR3aa: CASSRLAGVVDTQYF

j_gene: TRBJ2-3
abundance: -
v_gene: TRBV2
d_gene: -
CDR3nt: TGTGCCAGCAGTGAAGCTAGGGGTTCAGATACGCAGTATTTT
CDR3aa: CASSEARGSDTQYF

j_gene: TRBJ1-5
abundance: -
v_gene: TRBV6-2/TRBV6-3
d_gene: -
CDR3nt: TGTGCCAGCAGCCGGGCGGGGAATCAGCCCCAGCATTTT
CDR3aa: CASSRAGNQPQHF

j_gene: TRBJ1-1
abundance: once
v_gene: TRBV25-1
d_gene: TRBD1
CDR3nt: TGTGCCAGCAACCCCATTGGGACAGAGAACACTGAAGCTTTCTTT
CDR3aa: CASNPIGTENTEAFF

j_gene: TRBJ2-5
abundance: -
v_gene: TRBV7-8
d_gene: -
CDR3nt: TGTGCCAGCAGACCGTTGTTCGGTCGGGCCACGGGGGTCGAGACCCAGTACTTC
CDR3aa: CASRPLFGRATGVETQYF

j_gene: TRBJ1-6
abundance: few
v_gene: TRBV2
d_gene: TRBD1
CDR3nt: TGTGCCAGCAGGGGACAGGGGGCCCGTAATTCACCCCTCCACTTT
CDR3aa: CASRGQGARNSPLHF

j_gene: TRBJ2-1
abundance: -
v_gene: TRBV24-1
d_gene: TRBD2
CDR3nt: TGTGCCACCAGTATAGCGGGAGGGCTTGGAGATGAGCAGTTCTTC
CDR3aa: CATSIAGGLGDEQFF

j_gene: TRBJ1-3
abundance: -
v_gene: TRBV7-2
d_gene: -
CDR3nt: TGTGCCAGCAGCTTACCGAGGGACAAGGGGAACACCATATATTTT
CDR3aa: CASSLPRDKGNTIYF

j_gene: TRBJ2-3
abundance: -
v_gene: TRBV18
d_gene: -
CDR3nt: TGTGCCAGCTCACCACAGGGGAATACGCAGTATTTT
CDR3aa: CASSPQGNTQYF

j_gene: TRBJ1-1
abundance: -
v_gene: TRBV5-1
d_gene: TRBD1
CDR3nt: TGCGCCAGCAGCACCAGGACAGGGAACACTGAAGCTTTCTTT
CDR3aa: CASSTRTGNTEAFF

j_gene: TRBJ2-7
abundance: -
v_gene: TRBV6-5
d_gene: TRBD1
CDR3nt: TGTGCCACCCGGACAGGGATCAACGAGCAGTACTTC
CDR3aa: CATRTGINEQYF

j_gene: TRBJ2-1
abundance: -
v_gene: TRBV24-1
d_gene: TRBD2
CDR3nt: TGTGCCACCAGTGATTTACCCCTGGGGGGGTGGGGCGTATACAATGAGCAGTTCTTC
CDR3aa: CATSDLPLGGWGVYNEQFF

j_gene: TRBJ2-3
abundance: -
v_gene: TRBV18
d_gene: TRBD1
CDR3nt: TGTGCCAGCTCACCGGTCTGGGACAGGTCCTCAGATACGCAGTATTTT
CDR3aa: CASSPVWDRSSDTQYF

j_gene: TRBJ2-5
abundance: -
v_gene: TRBV5-4
d_gene: -
CDR3nt: TGTGCCAGCAGCTTGTCCCCGAGCGGGACCCAGTACTTC
CDR3aa: CASSLSPSGTQYF

j_gene: TRBJ2-7
abundance: -
v_gene: TRBV7-2
d_gene: TRBD2
CDR3nt: TGTGCCAGCAGCCGGGGGGGCCCTTCCTACGAGCAGTACTTC
CDR3aa: CASSRGGPSYEQYF

j_gene: TRBJ2-5
abundance: -
v_gene: TRBV30
d_gene: TRBD2
CDR3nt: TGTGCCTGGAGTACCGGGGGGGGCCAGTTGGAGACCCAGTACTTC
CDR3aa: CAWSTGGGQLETQYF

j_gene: TRBJ2-1
abundance: -
v_gene: TRBV30
d_gene: TRBD2
CDR3nt: TGTGCCTGGACCGGACTAGCAGCCGCCTACAATGAGCAGTTCTTC
CDR3aa: CAWTGLAAAYNEQFF

j_gene: TRBJ2-5
abundance: -
v_gene: TRBV15
d_gene: TRBD1
CDR3nt: TGTGCCACCAGCAGAGGCCGGACAGGGAAGGTGGCCCAGTACTTC
CDR3aa: CATSRGRTGKVAQYF

j_gene: TRBJ1-3
abundance: -
v_gene: TRBV7-9
d_gene: TRBD1
CDR3nt: TGTGCCAGCAGCTTGGGGGACAGAATCTCTGGAAACACCATATATTTT
CDR3aa: CASSLGDRISGNTIYF

j_gene: TRBJ2-3
abundance: -
v_gene: TRBV7-3
d_gene: -
CDR3nt: TGTGCCAGCAGCCCCACCGGAGGTCCAGATACGCAGTATTTT
CDR3aa: CASSPTGGPDTQYF

j_gene: TRBJ1-4
abundance: -
v_gene: TRBV27
d_gene: -
CDR3nt: TGTGCCAGCAGTTCGGCAAACAGGCGTGAAAAACTGTTTTTT
CDR3aa: CASSSANRREKLFF

j_gene: TRBJ1-4
abundance: -
v_gene: TRBV18
d_gene: -
CDR3nt: TGTGCCAGCTCACCGGGCGGGGTTGGCGAAAAACTGTTTTTT
CDR3aa: CASSPGGVGEKLFF

j_gene: TRBJ2-1
abundance: -
v_gene: TRBV28
d_gene: TRBD2
CDR3nt: TGTGCCAGCAGTCCTAGCGGGGGAAACAATGAGCAGTTCTTC
CDR3aa: CASSPSGGNNEQFF

j_gene: TRBJ2-2
abundance: -
v_gene: TRBV6-5
d_gene: TRBD2
CDR3nt: TGTGCCAGCAGTTACTCGCGGGGGGGCACCGGGGAGCTGTTTTTT
CDR3aa: CASSYSRGGTGELFF

j_gene: TRBJ1-1
abundance: -
v_gene: TRBV4-3
d_gene: TRBD1
CDR3nt: TGCGCCAGCAGCCAAGATTGGGGGACAGGGCGAGCTTTCTTT
CDR3aa: CASSQDWGTGRAFF

j_gene: TRBJ2-7
abundance: once
v_gene: TRBV7-2
d_gene: TRBD2
CDR3nt: TGTGCCAGCAGCTCCCGCGGAAGTGGAGCGGGGGGCTCCTACGAGCAGTACTTC
CDR3aa: CASSSRGSGAGGSYEQYF

j_gene: TRBJ1-4
abundance: -
v_gene: TRBV24-1
d_gene: TRBD1
CDR3nt: TGTGCCACCAGTGATTCCCCGGGACAGGGCAGGGAAAAACTGTTTTTT
CDR3aa: CATSDSPGQGREKLFF

j_gene: TRBJ2-5
abundance: -
v_gene: TRBV5-1
d_gene: TRBD1
CDR3nt: TGCGCCAGCAGCTATGCCGGGACAGACCAAGAGACCCAGTACTTC
CDR3aa: CASSYAGTDQETQYF

j_gene: TRBJ2-1
abundance: -
v_gene: TRBV9
d_gene: -
CDR3nt: TGTGCCAGCAGCTTCCGACGGGGGAGCTCCTACAATGAGCAGTTCTTC
CDR3aa: CASSFRRGSSYNEQFF

j_gene: TRBJ2-1
abundance: -
v_gene: TRBV5-1
d_gene: TRBD2
CDR3nt: TGCGCCAGCAGCAGGGGACTAGCGGGATTCGGTGAGCAGTTCTTC
CDR3aa: CASSRGLAGFGEQFF

j_gene: TRBJ1-1
abundance: -
v_gene: TRBV3-1/TRBV3-2
d_gene: -
CDR3nt: TGTGCCAGCAGCCAAAGGCGTCTTCCGAGGGAAACTGAAGCTTTCTTT
CDR3aa: CASSQRRLPRETEAFF

j_gene: TRBJ1-2
abundance: -
v_gene: TRBV6-2/TRBV6-3
d_gene: -
CDR3nt: TGTGCCAGCAGTTGGCCACAGGGTGGCTACACCTTC
CDR3aa: CASSWPQGGYTF

j_gene: TRBJ2-7
abundance: -
v_gene: TRBV7-2
d_gene: -
CDR3nt: TGTGCCAGCAGCCCAAGGGGCGGGGCGGGCTCCTACGAGCAGTACTTC
CDR3aa: CASSPRGGAGSYEQYF

j_gene: TRBJ1-2
abundance: -
v_gene: TRBV19
d_gene: TRBD1
CDR3nt: TGTGCCAGTAGTACCCCCGGGACAGCGCCACCTAACTATGGCTACACCTTC
CDR3aa: CASSTPGTAPPNYGYTF